Listed here are 19 T cell receptor beta chains from one sample, sequenced in a study of T cells expressing NK-cell markers. TCRdb reprocessed the 5' RACE reads; each CDR3 protein has one entry and no DNA is given. Its table records 200,000 to 300,000 distinct CDR3 sequences. Sequenced: blood T cells: a sorted CD56 or NKG2C T cell subset, CD4+ or CD8+ T cells, or bulk PBMC T cells (not recorded which). The receptors derive from a man aged 18 to 30 in good health.

This sequence joins TRBV5-1 and TRBJ2-2; no DNA is available, so the TRBD2 call from TCRdb remains unchecked. Germline CDR1 and CDR2: SGHRS and YFSETQ. This CDR3 comprises 15 residues. The CDR3 loop is CASTTGTSGTGELFF.

The V call is TRBV12-3 or TRBV12-4, the J call TRBJ1-5. The CDR3 contains 13 residues. CDR3 sequence reads: CASTGSPNQPQHF.

This rearrangement joins TRBV30 to TRBJ1-3. The CDR3 extends over 14 amino acids. Germline CDR1 and CDR2: GTSNPN and SVGIG (reference sequence). CDR3 amino acids: CAWSVKGTGNTIYF.

The J gene is TRBJ2-1, the V gene TRBV10-3. Per germline, CDR1 ENHRY and CDR2 SYGVKD. CDR3 length: 16 residues. The CDR3 spells CAISEFGGSDHNEQFF.

CDR3 amino acids: CSARDSISGSSYEQYF. The chain uses TRBV20-1 and TRBJ2-7. CDR3 length: 16 residues. CDR1 and CDR2 from the germline V gene are DFQATT and SNEGSKA (reference sequence).

The chain combines TRBV29-1 with TRBJ1-4; without DNA, the TCRdb call of TRBD1 cannot be checked. There are 14 residues in the CDR3. Per germline, CDR1 SQVTM and CDR2 ANQGSEA. CDR3 residues: CSARRRDRDEKLFF.

The CDR3 is CASSYSTYPHNEQFF. The gene calls are TRBV6-2 or TRBV6-3 and TRBJ2-1. The CDR3 loop spans 15 amino acids. Germline V gene data show CDR1 as MNHEY and CDR2 as SVGEGT.

The CDR3 here is CASSPNVGAVYNEQFF. This chain joins TRBV6-2 or TRBV6-3 and TRBJ2-1; the D call from TCRdb, TRBD1, cannot be confirmed without DNA. Germline values: CDR1 MNHEY, CDR2 SVGEGT. This CDR3 contains 16 residues.

The chain employs TRBV20-1 and TRBJ2-2. CDR3 length: 13 amino acids. Germline CDR1 and CDR2: DFQATT and SNEGSKA (reference sequence). The CDR3 protein is CSARDENTGELFF.

V gene TRBV7-2 combines with J gene TRBJ2-1. The CDR3 loop spans 16 amino acids. From germline, CDR1 is SGHTA and CDR2 FQGNSA. The CDR3 is CASSPAGRSSYNEQFF.

The gene calls are TRBV12-3 or TRBV12-4 and TRBJ2-7. The CDR3 spans 15 residues. This CDR3 reads CASSPPTGNSYEQYF.

The V gene is TRBV6-6, the J gene TRBJ1-2; the TCRdb call, TRBD1, lacks DNA for checking. The CDR3 consists of 13 residues. From germline, CDR1 is MNHNY and CDR2 SVGAGI (reference sequence). This CDR3 reads CATNRQGSNGYTF.

The rearrangement links TRBV12-3 or TRBV12-4 to TRBJ1-6. The CDR3 runs to 14 residues. The CDR3: CATRESSYNSPLHF.

The chain uses TRBV5-1 and TRBJ2-1; TCRdb selects TRBD1, and the lack of DNA leaves this call unchecked. Germline CDR1 reads SGHRS; CDR2 reads YFSETQ. CDR3 length: 14 residues. The CDR3 sequence is CASSGTGNYNEQFF.

This chain links TRBV5-6 with TRBJ2-1; TCRdb's assignment of TRBD1 cannot be checked, as there is no DNA. The CDR3 consists of 16 residues. Germline lookup yields CDR1 SGHDT and CDR2 YYEEEE. The CDR3 protein is CASSPGWFGSYNEQFF.

The rearrangement links TRBV20-1 to TRBJ2-3; absent DNA, TCRdb's TRBD1 call cannot be checked. CDR1 and CDR2 (germline): DFQATT, SNEGSKA (reference sequence). This CDR3 is built from 15 residues. The CDR3 is CSPRVARGGTDTQYF.

The V gene is TRBV12-3 or TRBV12-4, the J gene TRBJ2-2; TCRdb lists TRBD2, though no DNA is available to test this call. The CDR3 is 16 residues long. The CDR3 sequence: CASILGLAGASGELFF.

The genes are TRBV12-3 or TRBV12-4 and TRBJ2-4; no DNA is available, so the TRBD2 call from TCRdb remains unchecked. CDR3 size: 14 residues. The CDR3 region is CASSLSGGQNIQYF.

The rearrangement links TRBV5-8 to TRBJ2-1; TCRdb gives TRBD2 as the D gene, but with no DNA this cannot be confirmed. This CDR3 region has 15 residues. CDR1 and CDR2 from the germline V gene are SGHTS and YDEGEE. This chain's CDR3 is CASSPTSGRAGEQFF.